Below are 22 T cell receptor beta chains sequenced from a single sample in a study of shared clonotypes between healthy human individuals. Positively selected for CCR7, the CD45RO-negative cells used as naive CD8 cells excluded terminally differentiated effector memory CD45RA+ cells. Here immunoSEQ multiplex PCR was the method, and the copy in TCRdb shows in-frame clones only, minus some. Counted here are roughly 2.1 million clones, more than 85% occurring once; the ten biggest clones make up under 2%. The sequencing input was naive CD8+ T cells from PBMCs. Every receptor here comes from a man between 18 and 29 years old in good health. Some clones in this sample may be carry-over from other donors' samples.

The gene calls are TRBV28 and TRBJ2-3, with 9 nucleotides matching TRBD1. V shed 3 bases, J shed 7 bases, and the junction held 17 bases outside the gene matches. The CDR3 length is 18 residues. Germline CDR1 and CDR2: MDHEN and SYDVKM. The CDR3, as DNA: TGTGCCAGCAGTTTCCCCCCCGGGGCAGGACAGGGGATGTATACGCAGTATTTT. This translates into CASSFPPGAGQGMYTQYF.

The chain has TRBV28 and TRBJ1-2; possible D gene TRBD1, 6 bases. Looked up from germline, CDR1 is MDHEN and CDR2 is SYDVKM. V was clipped by 7 bases and J by 3 bases, with 12 bases between them. The CDR3 is made up of 13 amino acids. The CDR3 region has the DNA TGTGCCAGCACCTTACAGGGTGACTATGGCTACACCTTC. Its protein product is CASTLQGDYGYTF.

This clone was counted a single time. The J gene is TRBJ1-5, the V gene TRBV16; no firm D call. The CDR3 length is 15 residues. V lost 0 bases and J lost 7, with 13 bases in between. The germline V gene has CDR1 KGHSY and CDR2 FQNENV. Here the CDR3 reads CASSQSVPSAQPQHF. CDR3 DNA: TGTGCCAGCAGCCAATCGGTCCCTAGTGCGCAGCCCCAGCATTTT. The full variable domain, in which reference TRBV16 and TRBJ1-5 provide the parts outside the CDR3, is GEEVAQTPKHLVRGEGQKAKLYCAPIKGHSYVFWYQQVLKNEFKFLISFQNENVFDETGMPKERFSAKCLPNSPCSLEIQATKLEDSAVYFCASSQSVPSAQPQHFGDGTRLSIL.

The chain uses TRBV7-9 and TRBJ2-7; D is uncertain. This CDR3 has 11 residues. V dropped 11 bases and J dropped 0 bases, with 8 bases sitting between them. The germline gives CDR1 SEHNR, CDR2 FQNEAQ (reference sequence). CDR3 nucleotides: TGTGCCCTAAGTCCCTCCTACGAGCAGTACTTC. Its translation is CALSPSYEQYF.

This chain links TRBV5-4 with TRBJ1-4; perhaps TRBD1 as D (5 bases). This CDR3 spans 14 amino acids. Trimming removed 4 bases from V and 4 bases from J, with 11 bases in between. Per germline, CDR1 SGHNT and CDR2 YYREEE (reference sequence). The CDR3 region is CASSRGRINEKLFF. The CDR3 nucleotides are TGTGCCAGCAGCCGGGGACGGATTAATGAAAAACTGTTTTTT.

The V call is TRBV5-1, the J call TRBJ2-3; 7 bases are shared with TRBD2. Germline V lookup: CDR1 SGHRS, CDR2 YFSETQ. This CDR3 comprises 18 residues. V lost 4 bases and J lost 0; bases outside the gene matches: 14. The CDR3 nucleotides are TGCGCCAGCAGCCCCCGCCCCCTAGCGGTTTATAGCACAGATACGCAGTATTTT. Residues: CASSPRPLAVYSTDTQYF. Complete variable domain (other parts from reference TRBV5-1 and TRBJ2-3): KAGVTQTPRYLIKTRGQQVTLSCSPISGHRSVSWYQQTPGQGLQFLFEYFSETQRNKGNFPGRFSGRQFSNSRSEMNVSTLELGDSALYLCASSPRPLAVYSTDTQYFGPGTRLTVL.

The chain employs TRBV9 and TRBJ2-7; possibly TRBD2 for D (5 bases). The CDR3 is 15 amino acids. The V end lost 3 bases, the J end lost 6 bases, and 19 bases lay between the germline ends. Germline CDR1 SGDLS, CDR2 YYNGEE. In nucleotides, the CDR3 is TGTGCCAGCAGCGCTCGGGGAACTAGTCTCTCCGAGCAGTACTTC. Protein product: CASSARGTSLSEQYF.

V is TRBV7-9 and J is TRBJ2-1; D may match TRBD1 or TRBD2 (5 bases each). In germline, CDR1 is SEHNR, CDR2 FQNEAQ (reference sequence). The CDR3 has 17 residues. V dropped 5 bases and J dropped 2 bases, with 19 bases sitting between them. In DNA, the CDR3 is TGTGCCAGCAGCCACCTACGAGGGGAGACGACCTACAATGAGCAGTTCTTC. Protein sequence: CASSHLRGETTYNEQFF.

This sequence joins TRBV6-5 and TRBJ1-1; D call uncertain. The CDR3 consists of 14 residues. The ends were cut back, 0 bases at V and 6 bases at J, with 11 bases in the middle. The V gene's germline CDR1 is MNHEY and CDR2 SVGAGI. CDR3 loop: CASSYSLGSSEAFF. CDR3 coding DNA: TGTGCCAGCAGTTACTCGCTGGGTTCATCTGAAGCTTTCTTT.

This chain joins TRBV9 and TRBJ2-1, with TRBD2 identical over 8 bases. This CDR3 contains 15 residues. The ends lost 3 bases at V and 7 bases at J; junction bases unmatched: 9. The germline V gene encodes CDR1 SGDLS and CDR2 YYNGEE. CDR3 sequence: CASSASLGGRNEQFF. In nucleotides, the CDR3 is TGTGCCAGCAGCGCATCACTCGGCGGGAGGAATGAGCAGTTCTTC.

The rearrangement uses TRBV27 and TRBJ1-2; D may be TRBD1 (6 bases). Germline lookup yields CDR1 MNHEY and CDR2 SMNVEV (reference sequence). The CDR3 totals 12 residues. Trimming pared 8 bases from V and 6 bases from J, leaving 13 bases between. The CDR3 DNA is TGTGCCAGCCGAGGGGGGCCCAATGGCTACACCTTC. This encodes CASRGGPNGYTF.

This clone was counted a single time. The V and J genes are TRBV7-6 and TRBJ1-5, with D perhaps TRBD1 (6 bases). Trimming pared 5 bases from V and 7 bases from J, leaving 12 bases between. The CDR3 totals 13 residues. Germline loops: CDR1 SGHVS, CDR2 FNYEAQ. CDR3 coding DNA: TGTGCCAGCAGCAAGGACAGAAACCAGCCCCAGCATTTT. This encodes CASSKDRNQPQHF.

On this clone: Other DNA sequences of this sample code for an identical CDR3. The rearrangement joins TRBV27 to TRBJ2-7, with 11 bases fitting TRBD2. The junction had 3 bases not matched to a gene; V was cut back by 6 bases and J by 2 bases. CDR3 length: 14 amino acids. Germline V gives CDR1 MNHEY, CDR2 SMNVEV (reference sequence). The CDR3 loop reads CASSLLAGAYEQYF. CDR3 nucleotides: TGTGCCAGCAGCTTACTAGCGGGGGCCTACGAGCAGTACTTC.

The rearrangement uses TRBV2 and TRBJ2-7; D is unresolved. V dropped 4 bases and J dropped 2 bases, with 9 bases sitting between them. CDR1 and CDR2 (germline): SNHLY, FYNNEI. CDR3 size: 13 residues. Here the CDR3 DNA reads TGTGCCAGCAGTGGAGCCGATACCTACGAGCAGTACTTC. Residues: CASSGADTYEQYF. The full variable domain, rest sourced from reference TRBV2 and TRBJ2-7, is EPEVTQTPSHQVTQMGQEVILRCVPISNHLYFYWYRQILGQKVEFLVSFYNNEISEKSEIFDDQFSVERPDGSNFTLKIRSTKLEDSAMYFCASSGADTYEQYFGPGTRLTVT.

This sequence joins TRBV11-2 and TRBJ1-1; D remains unclear. The CDR3 is 13 residues long. Germline V lookup: CDR1 SGHAT, CDR2 FQNNGV. V lost 4 bases to trimming and J lost 1 base, with 7 bases between them. The CDR3 nucleotides read TGTGCCAGCAGCTACGTCCCGAACACTGAAGCTTTCTTT. Its protein is CASSYVPNTEAFF.

V and J are TRBV27 and TRBJ2-1, with 9 bases identical to TRBD2. There are 15 residues in the CDR3. Unmatched junction bases numbered 6, after V lost 5 bases and J lost 4 bases. The germline gives CDR1 MNHEY, CDR2 SMNVEV (reference sequence). The CDR3 here is CASSMLAGLYNEQFF. CDR3 nucleotide sequence: TGTGCCAGCAGTATGCTAGCGGGGTTATACAATGAGCAGTTCTTC.

V and J are TRBV25-1 and TRBJ2-5; no reliable D call. Trimming pared 6 bases from V and 5 bases from J, leaving 10 bases between. The CDR3 is made up of 12 amino acids. CDR1 is MGHDK and CDR2 is SYGVNS in the germline V gene. In nucleotides, the CDR3 is TGTGCCAGCAGCCTAGAGGCGGAGACCCAGTACTTC. Its protein product is CASSLEAETQYF.

The chain combines TRBV5-1 with TRBJ2-5; 10 bases are shared with TRBD1. Germline V CDR1 and CDR2: SGHRS, YFSETQ. The CDR3 sequence is 16 residues long. The trim removed 4 bases at V and 4 bases at J, leaving 10 bases unmatched. CDR3 sequence: CASSNKRTGGAETQYF. Written as DNA, the CDR3 is TGCGCCAGCAGCAATAAACGGACAGGGGGGGCAGAGACCCAGTACTTC.

Here the CDR3 DNA reads TGTGCCAGCAGATACACACAGGCCCCAAGCTCCTACGAGCAGTACTTC. Its protein product is CASRYTQAPSSYEQYF. The genes are TRBV27 and TRBJ2-7; D perhaps matches TRBD1 (5 bases). Germline loops: CDR1 MNHEY, CDR2 SMNVEV (reference sequence). This CDR3 comprises 16 residues. V was pared by 6 bases and J by 0 bases, with 18 bases between.

The chain employs TRBV5-1 and TRBJ1-1; 8 bases map to TRBD1. This CDR3 is built from 16 residues. Losses at the gene ends were 3 bases for V and 4 bases for J; bases not matched to a gene: 11. Germline values: CDR1 SGHRS, CDR2 YFSETQ. The chain's CDR3 is CASSSGGLQGVTEAFF. Written as DNA, the CDR3 is TGCGCCAGCAGCTCCGGGGGACTACAGGGGGTCACTGAAGCTTTCTTT.

V is TRBV18 and J is TRBJ2-7; D may match TRBD1 or TRBD2 (6 bases each). Germline V gene lookup returns CDR1 KGHSH and CDR2 LQKENI. The CDR3 contains 12 residues. The V end was cut by 4 bases, the J end by 3 bases, with 7 bases between. CDR3 region: CASSQGGYEQYF. DNA of the CDR3: TGTGCCAGCTCACAGGGGGGCTACGAGCAGTACTTC.

This chain links TRBV18 with TRBJ2-7; 10 bases agree with TRBD2. The germline CDR1 and CDR2 sequences are KGHSH and LQKENI. Trimming took 0 bases from V and 3 from J; bases not matched to a gene: 14. CDR3 length: 19 amino acids. The CDR3 nucleotides are TGTGCCAGCTCACCACCGGGCAGGACTAGCGGCCTCATATTCTACGAGCAGTACTTC. It is translated as CASSPPGRTSGLIFYEQYF.